The present entry profiles one TCR beta chain with its context. Its target is unknown. After removal of 2 bases from V and 7 bases from J, the junction contained 12 bases not matched to a gene. CDR1 and CDR2 (germline): LGHNA, YSLEER. The CDR3 extends over 17 amino acids. This sample is part of a study of long-term antiretroviral therapy in people with HIV. It was version v3.0 of the immunoSEQ assay that was run at survey level. Measured with immunoSEQ multiplex PCR; TCRdb has only the in-frame clones, and not every one. The sample contains approximately 21,000 clones, approximately 82% of which appear only once. General study results and limits: Diversity remained lower than transplant donor controls, even though it increased after ART.

The cryopreserved samples used held roughly 0.9-11 million PBMC prior to extraction of DNA. This specimen consisted of unsorted PBMCs, obtained at the start of antiretroviral therapy. J is TRBJ2-2 and V is TRBV4-3; 8 bases fit TRBD1. This clonotype originated in a man in his fifties with HIV. For the CDR3, the DNA is TGCGCCAGCAGCCAAAATAGGGGGGACAGGTCGAACGGGGAGCTGTTTTTT. Residues: CASSQNRGDRSNGELFF.